This entry lists 9 T cell receptor beta chains sequenced from one sample in a study of OX40 agonist ivuxolimab in advanced cancers. Profiled with immunoSEQ multiplex PCR; TCRdb holds only in-frame clones, not every one. The table records about 110,000 clones, approximately 89% of them present only once. This sample comprised CD4+ or CD8+ T cells sorted from blood, obtained in a trial of the OX40 agonist ivuxolimab. These receptors were collected from an adult with an advanced solid tumor such as melanoma, head and neck, liver or kidney cancer.

The chain has TRBV19 and TRBJ1-1; no firm D call. The V end lost 8 bases, the J end lost 8 bases, and 24 bases lay between the germline ends. CDR3 length equals 15 residues. From germline, CDR1 is LNHDA and CDR2 SQIVND (reference sequence). The CDR3 region is CASAAKRNFYGEAFF. CDR3 DNA: TGTGCCAGTGCCGCCAAGAGGAACTTTTATGGGGAAGCTTTCTTT.

The chain has TRBV23-1 and TRBJ1-5; D may be TRBD1 (5 bases). TRBV23-1 is noted as an ORF with a role that remains uncertain. Trimming took off 3 bases at V and 1 base at J, with 13 bases between the two ends. The CDR3 contains 16 residues. The CDR3 loop reads CASSQVRGLSNQPQHF. DNA for the CDR3: TGCGCCAGCAGTCAGGTAAGGGGTTTAAGCAATCAGCCCCAGCATTTT.

The chain employs TRBV4-2 and TRBJ2-5; TRBD2 agrees at 11 bases. Trimming cost V 1 base and J 5 bases; bases outside gene matches: 3. This CDR3 is built from 15 residues. Germline lookup yields CDR1 LGHNA and CDR2 YNFKEQ. The CDR3 here is CASSQGLAGTETQYF. CDR3 DNA sequence: TGTGCCAGCAGCCAAGGACTAGCGGGAACGGAGACCCAGTACTTC.

This clone was seen just once. The DNA for the CDR3 is TGTGCCAGCAGCTTATGGCTCGGACTAGCGGGTAATGAGCAGTTCTTC. Its translation: CASSLWLGLAGNEQFF. The chain uses TRBV7-9 and TRBJ2-1, with TRBD2 identical over 11 bases. Germline-derived CDR1 and CDR2 are SEHNR and FQNEAQ (reference sequence). The V segment lost 2 bases and the J segment 7 bases; nucleotides outside the gene matches: 7. The CDR3 is 16 amino acids.

This clone has a handful of counts. The chain is built from TRBV7-6 and TRBJ2-1; a possible D gene is TRBD2 (7 bases). Per germline, CDR1 SGHVS and CDR2 FNYEAQ. This CDR3 is 17 amino acids long. Trimming took 7 bases from V and 9 from J, leaving 28 bases between them. The CDR3 sequence is CASTLGAGVRVWAEQFF. Written as DNA, the CDR3 is TGTGCCAGCACCTTGGGGGCGGGAGTACGGGTTTGGGCTGAGCAGTTCTTC. Drawing the rest from reference TRBV7-6 and TRBJ2-1, the complete variable domain is GAGVSQSPRYKVTKRGQDVALRCDPISGHVSLYWYRQALGQGPEFLTYFNYEAQQDKSGLPNDRFSAERPEGSISTLTIQRTEQRDSAMYRCASTLGAGVRVWAEQFFGPGTRLTVL.

This clone was counted a few times. The junction does not match germline at one end; this may be a read error. The J gene is TRBJ1-2, the V gene TRBV15; 7 bases match TRBD1. The length of the CDR3 is 15 residues. The germline gives CDR1 LNHNV, CDR2 YYDKDF (reference sequence). CDR3: CATSRGRDSSYGYTF. DNA for the CDR3: TGTGCCACCAGTAGAGGACGGGACAGCTCCTATGGCTACACCTTC.

This chain joins TRBV9 and TRBJ2-2; D is possibly TRBD2 (5 bases). Germline V gene data show CDR1 as SGDLS and CDR2 as YYNGEE. This CDR3 region has 12 residues. Trimming removed 5 bases from V and 5 bases from J, with 7 bases in between. The CDR3 DNA follows: TGTGCCAGCAGGCCGGGGACCGGGGAGCTGTTTTTT. Translation gives CASRPGTGELFF.

The chain links TRBV6-6 to TRBJ2-5; D not resolved. V lost 3 bases and J lost 10, with 12 bases in between. CDR1 is MNHNY and CDR2 is SVGAGI in the germline V gene (reference sequence). The CDR3 has 12 residues. The CDR3 protein is CASSYNLRVQYF. The CDR3 region has the DNA TGTGCCAGCAGTTATAATCTTCGAGTCCAGTACTTC.

J is TRBJ2-3 and V is TRBV30, with 7 bases identical to TRBD1. This CDR3 region has 15 residues. Germline V gene lookup returns CDR1 GTSNPN and CDR2 SVGIG (reference sequence). The J segment lost 0 bases and the V segment lost 1 base, leaving 4 bases of the junction unmatched. The CDR3 nucleotides read TGTGCCTGGAGTGAAACAGGGGCTAGCACAGATACGCAGTATTTT. Protein sequence: CAWSETGASTDTQYF.